This is a list of T cell receptor beta chains from one sample in a study of control samples from healthy donors and cancer patients. Some clones are missing from TCRdb's copy, which holds only in-frame ones; the method was immunoSEQ multiplex PCR. Among 110,000 to 150,000 clones, 94% were seen once, and the ten largest hold around 14%. Sequenced input: blood. The receptors shown here come from a man aged 35-49 years in good health. The CDR3 runs from the conserved cysteine through the conserved F or W. D genes are given only for firm matches. The size entry is marked missing in some rows and otherwise reads once, few, many or a size class.

TRBV27	15	TRBJ2-5	NA	NA	TGTGCCAGCAGTTTATCGGGCGGCATACAAGAGACCCAGTACTTC	CASSLSGGIQETQYF
TRBV6-6	17	TRBJ2-5	TRBD2	NA	TGTGCCAGCAGTCCCAGGAGGACTAGCGGGATCCAAGAGACCCAGTACTTC	CASSPRRTSGIQETQYF
TRBV6-1	12	TRBJ1-5	NA	NA	TGTGCCAGCAGTGAATACAATCAGCCCCAGCATTTT	CASSEYNQPQHF
TRBV28	15	TRBJ1-4	TRBD1	NA	TGTGCCAGCAGGTCTCCCGGGACAGGCAAGGAAAAACTGTTTTTT	CASRSPGTGKEKLFF
TRBV11-2	15	TRBJ1-4	NA	NA	TGTGCCAGCAGCTCCGGGCCTGTTGTGTTGGAAAAACTGTTTTTT	CASSSGPVVLEKLFF
TRBV19	14	TRBJ2-3	NA	NA	TGTGCCAGTAATACGAGGGGCCAGACAGATACGCAGTATTTT	CASNTRGQTDTQYF
TRBV7-3	13	TRBJ2-1	NA	NA	TGTGCCAGCAGCTCCTGGCCTAATAATGAGCAGTTCTTC	CASSSWPNNEQFF
TRBV6-6	15	TRBJ1-1	NA	NA	TGTGCCAGCAGTTACTCACCCCAGAGGAACACTGAAGCTTTCTTT	CASSYSPQRNTEAFF
TRBV11-2	14	TRBJ1-1	NA	NA	TGTGCCAGCAGCCCCGTGGTGGGGAACACTGAAGCTTTCTTT	CASSPVVGNTEAFF
TRBV2	13	TRBJ2-7	TRBD1	NA	TGTGCCACCCTGGACAGGGGACCCTACGAGCAGTACTTC	CATLDRGPYEQYF
TRBV9	15	TRBJ1-4	NA	NA	TGTGCCAGCAGCGTCGGATGGATGGACAATGAAAAACTGTTTTTT	CASSVGWMDNEKLFF
TRBV4-1	14	TRBJ1-1	NA	NA	TGCGCCAGCAGCCTGGAGGGGGGTGCCACTGAAGCTTTCTTT	CASSLEGGATEAFF
TRBV7-3	14	TRBJ2-1	NA	NA	TGTGCCAGCAGCTTAATTGGCAGGGGCTGGGAGCAGTTCTTC	CASSLIGRGWEQFF
TRBV2	13	TRBJ1-5	NA	NA	TGTGCCAGCAGTGAGGATCTTAATCAGCCCCAGCATTTT	CASSEDLNQPQHF
TRBV4-3	14	TRBJ1-2	NA	NA	TGCGCCAGCAGCCAAGGCTCATTCCCCGAGAGCTACACCTTC	CASSQGSFPESYTF
TRBV29-1	8	TRBJ1-2	NA	NA	TGCAGCGTCCCAGAGAACACCTTC	CSVPENTF
TRBV27	16	TRBJ1-4	NA	NA	TGTGCCAGCAGTTTTGGTGGGAACTCGAGGGGTGAAAAACTGTTTTTT	CASSFGGNSRGEKLFF
TRBV12-1	13	TRBJ1-1	NA	NA	TGTGCCAGCAGCTTTGTACCTAACACTGAAGCTTTCTTT	CASSFVPNTEAFF
TRBV9	16	TRBJ1-5	TRBD1	NA	TGTGCCAGCAGCGTAGATGGCAGGGGGGCGGGTCAGCCCCAGCATTTT	CASSVDGRGAGQPQHF
TRBV21-1	15	TRBJ1-3	NA	NA	TGTGCCAGCAGCATAGACACGAGCTCTGGAAACACCATATATTTT	CASSIDTSSGNTIYF
TRBV7-2	15	TRBJ2-3	NA	NA	TGTGCCAGCAGCTTAGTCGGGGCCCCGGAGGGCACGCAGTATTTT	CASSLVGAPEGTQYF
TRBV18	14	TRBJ2-5	NA	once	TGTGCCAGCTCACCCCCCCCGAGGCGGGAGACCCAGTACTTC	CASSPPPRRETQYF
TRBV14	15	TRBJ2-1	TRBD2	few	TGTGCCAGCAGCCGGAGGGCTAGCGGGAGCTATGAGCAGTTCTTC	CASSRRASGSYEQFF
TRBV2	14	TRBJ2-4	NA	NA	TGTGCCAGCACGCGTGCAGACCGTGGGGGCATTCAGTACTTC	CASTRADRGGIQYF
TRBV7-2	14	TRBJ1-1	NA	NA	TGTGCCAGCAGCTTAGGCCAGGCGAACACTGAAGCTTTCTTT	CASSLGQANTEAFF
TRBV9	15	TRBJ2-4	TRBD1	NA	TGTGCCAGCAGCGTAGCGACAGGGGGCTTCAACATTCAGTACTTC	CASSVATGGFNIQYF
TRBV18	12	TRBJ1-2	NA	NA	TGTGCCAGCTCACTCAATAACTATGGCTACACCTTC	CASSLNNYGYTF